This TCR beta chain originates from a study of shared clonotypes between healthy human individuals. As concerns this clone: What it recognizes is unknown.

V was clipped by 10 bases and J by 7 bases; unmatched bases: 19. The CDR3 contains 16 residues. Germline CDR1 is SGHNT and CDR2 is YYREEE (reference sequence). Method: immunoSEQ multiplex PCR; TCRdb's copy keeps in-frame clones and lacks some. The sample lists around 690,000 clones; roughly 88% were seen once. Study-wide findings and caveats: In having few donors, the study represented limited genetic and exposure-history diversity.

The material sequenced was memory CD8+ T cells from PBMCs. Subset here: CD45RO+ cells pooled with CCR7-negative TemRA cells. The J gene is TRBJ2-1, the V gene TRBV5-4; 8 positions match TRBD1. The receptor was derived from a man aged 18 to 29 in good health. Some clones in this sample may be carry-over from other donors' samples. CDR3 protein: CAWGQGAWGSKNEQFF. CDR3 coding DNA: TGTGCCTGGGGGCAGGGGGCTTGGGGCTCCAAAAATGAGCAGTTCTTC.